What follows describes a single T cell receptor beta chain. This table comes from immunoSEQ multiplex PCR, and its TCRdb copy is limited to in-frame clones, with some not included. Of 150,000 to 200,000 clones in the sample, 88% were seen once. The sample originates from a study of T cell responses to AZD1222 COVID-19 vaccine. The germline CDR1 and CDR2 sequences are SGDLS and YYNGEE. The ends lost 3 bases at V and 10 bases at J; junction bases unmatched: 5. The CDR3 has 15 amino acids. The sequence was obtained from an adult who received the AZD1222 COVID-19 vaccine. This sample comprised peripheral blood, obtained 28 days after the second AZD1222 dose. This rearrangement joins TRBV9 to TRBJ2-1, with 15 bases fitting TRBD2. The CDR3 sequence: CASSAGTSGGLEQFF. The CDR3 nucleotides read TGTGCCAGCAGCGCGGGGACTAGCGGGGGGTTGGAGCAGTTCTTC.